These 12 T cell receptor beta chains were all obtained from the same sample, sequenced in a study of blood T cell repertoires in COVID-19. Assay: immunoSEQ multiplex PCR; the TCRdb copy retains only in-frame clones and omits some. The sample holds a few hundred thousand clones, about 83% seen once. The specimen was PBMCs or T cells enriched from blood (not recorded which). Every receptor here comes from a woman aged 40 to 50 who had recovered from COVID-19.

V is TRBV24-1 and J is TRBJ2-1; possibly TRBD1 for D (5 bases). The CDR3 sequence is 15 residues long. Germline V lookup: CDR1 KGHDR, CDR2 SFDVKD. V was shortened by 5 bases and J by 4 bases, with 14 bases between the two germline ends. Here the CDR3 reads CATSGQGIGYNEQFF. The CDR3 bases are TGTGCCACCAGTGGTCAGGGAATAGGGTACAATGAGCAGTTCTTC.

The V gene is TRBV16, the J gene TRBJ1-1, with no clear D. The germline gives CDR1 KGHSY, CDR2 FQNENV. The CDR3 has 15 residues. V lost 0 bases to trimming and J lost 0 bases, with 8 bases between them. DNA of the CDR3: TGTGCCAGCAGCCAATCCTTGCAGGTGAACACTGAAGCTTTCTTT. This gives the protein CASSQSLQVNTEAFF.

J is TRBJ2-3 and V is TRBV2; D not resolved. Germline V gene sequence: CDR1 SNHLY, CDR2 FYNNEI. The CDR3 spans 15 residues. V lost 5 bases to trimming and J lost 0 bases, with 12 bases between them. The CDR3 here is CASSPSPSSTDTQYF. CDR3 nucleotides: TGTGCCAGCAGTCCCTCCCCCTCTAGCACAGATACGCAGTATTTT.

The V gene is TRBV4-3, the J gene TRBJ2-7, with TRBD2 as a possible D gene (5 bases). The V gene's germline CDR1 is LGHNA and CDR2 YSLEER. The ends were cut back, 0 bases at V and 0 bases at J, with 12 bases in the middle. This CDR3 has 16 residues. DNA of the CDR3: TGCGCCAGCAGCCAAGATAGGACTCCGAGCTCCTACGAGCAGTACTTC. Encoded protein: CASSQDRTPSSYEQYF.

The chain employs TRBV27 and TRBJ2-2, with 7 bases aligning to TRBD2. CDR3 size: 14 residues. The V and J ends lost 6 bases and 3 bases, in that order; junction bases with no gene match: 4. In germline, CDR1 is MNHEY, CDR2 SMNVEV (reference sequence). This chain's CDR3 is CASRTSWDTGELFF. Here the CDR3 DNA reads TGTGCCAGCAGGACTAGCTGGGACACCGGGGAGCTGTTTTTT.

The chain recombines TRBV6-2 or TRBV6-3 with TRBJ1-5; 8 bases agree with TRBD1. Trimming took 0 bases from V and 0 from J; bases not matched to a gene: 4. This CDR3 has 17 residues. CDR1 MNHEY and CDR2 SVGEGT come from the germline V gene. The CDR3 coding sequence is TGTGCCAGCAGTTACTCGGACAGGGCCTATAGCAATCAGCCCCAGCATTTT. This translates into CASSYSDRAYSNQPQHF.

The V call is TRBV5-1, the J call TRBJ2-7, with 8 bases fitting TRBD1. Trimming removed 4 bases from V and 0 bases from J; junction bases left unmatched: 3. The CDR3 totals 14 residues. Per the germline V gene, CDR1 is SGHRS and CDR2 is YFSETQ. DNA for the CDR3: TGCGCCAGCAGCCCGGGACAGGCCTCCTACGAGCAGTACTTC. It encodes CASSPGQASYEQYF.

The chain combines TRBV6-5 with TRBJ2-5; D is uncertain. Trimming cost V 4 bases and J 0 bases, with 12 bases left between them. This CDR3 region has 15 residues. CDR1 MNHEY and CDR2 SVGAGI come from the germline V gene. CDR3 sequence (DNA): TGTGCCAGCAGTTCCCTCCGAGCTCACCAAGAGACCCAGTACTTC. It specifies CASSSLRAHQETQYF.

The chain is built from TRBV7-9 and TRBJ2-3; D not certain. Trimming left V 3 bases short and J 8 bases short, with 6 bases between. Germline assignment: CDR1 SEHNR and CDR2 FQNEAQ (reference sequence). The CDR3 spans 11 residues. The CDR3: CASSFEVTQYF. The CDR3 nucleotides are TGTGCCAGCAGCTTTGAGGTTACGCAGTATTTT.

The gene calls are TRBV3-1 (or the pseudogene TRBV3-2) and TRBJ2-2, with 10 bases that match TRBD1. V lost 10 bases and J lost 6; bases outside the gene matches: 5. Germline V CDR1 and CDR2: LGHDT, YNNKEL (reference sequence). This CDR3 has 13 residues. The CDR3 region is CATPGQGSGELFF. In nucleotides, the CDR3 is TGTGCCACCCCGGGACAGGGGTCCGGGGAGCTGTTTTTT.

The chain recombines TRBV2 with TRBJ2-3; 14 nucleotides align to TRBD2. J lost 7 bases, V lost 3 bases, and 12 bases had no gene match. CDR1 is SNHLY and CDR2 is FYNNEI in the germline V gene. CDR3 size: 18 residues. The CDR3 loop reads CASSDSPRLAGGPNTQYF. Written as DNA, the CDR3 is TGTGCCAGCAGTGACTCCCCACGACTAGCGGGAGGGCCGAATACGCAGTATTTT.

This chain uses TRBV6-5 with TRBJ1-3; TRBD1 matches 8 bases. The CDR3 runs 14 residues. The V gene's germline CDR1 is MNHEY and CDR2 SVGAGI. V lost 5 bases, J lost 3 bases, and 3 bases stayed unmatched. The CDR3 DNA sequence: TGTGCCAGCAGTACGACAGGGGATGGAAACACCATATATTTT. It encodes CASSTTGDGNTIYF.